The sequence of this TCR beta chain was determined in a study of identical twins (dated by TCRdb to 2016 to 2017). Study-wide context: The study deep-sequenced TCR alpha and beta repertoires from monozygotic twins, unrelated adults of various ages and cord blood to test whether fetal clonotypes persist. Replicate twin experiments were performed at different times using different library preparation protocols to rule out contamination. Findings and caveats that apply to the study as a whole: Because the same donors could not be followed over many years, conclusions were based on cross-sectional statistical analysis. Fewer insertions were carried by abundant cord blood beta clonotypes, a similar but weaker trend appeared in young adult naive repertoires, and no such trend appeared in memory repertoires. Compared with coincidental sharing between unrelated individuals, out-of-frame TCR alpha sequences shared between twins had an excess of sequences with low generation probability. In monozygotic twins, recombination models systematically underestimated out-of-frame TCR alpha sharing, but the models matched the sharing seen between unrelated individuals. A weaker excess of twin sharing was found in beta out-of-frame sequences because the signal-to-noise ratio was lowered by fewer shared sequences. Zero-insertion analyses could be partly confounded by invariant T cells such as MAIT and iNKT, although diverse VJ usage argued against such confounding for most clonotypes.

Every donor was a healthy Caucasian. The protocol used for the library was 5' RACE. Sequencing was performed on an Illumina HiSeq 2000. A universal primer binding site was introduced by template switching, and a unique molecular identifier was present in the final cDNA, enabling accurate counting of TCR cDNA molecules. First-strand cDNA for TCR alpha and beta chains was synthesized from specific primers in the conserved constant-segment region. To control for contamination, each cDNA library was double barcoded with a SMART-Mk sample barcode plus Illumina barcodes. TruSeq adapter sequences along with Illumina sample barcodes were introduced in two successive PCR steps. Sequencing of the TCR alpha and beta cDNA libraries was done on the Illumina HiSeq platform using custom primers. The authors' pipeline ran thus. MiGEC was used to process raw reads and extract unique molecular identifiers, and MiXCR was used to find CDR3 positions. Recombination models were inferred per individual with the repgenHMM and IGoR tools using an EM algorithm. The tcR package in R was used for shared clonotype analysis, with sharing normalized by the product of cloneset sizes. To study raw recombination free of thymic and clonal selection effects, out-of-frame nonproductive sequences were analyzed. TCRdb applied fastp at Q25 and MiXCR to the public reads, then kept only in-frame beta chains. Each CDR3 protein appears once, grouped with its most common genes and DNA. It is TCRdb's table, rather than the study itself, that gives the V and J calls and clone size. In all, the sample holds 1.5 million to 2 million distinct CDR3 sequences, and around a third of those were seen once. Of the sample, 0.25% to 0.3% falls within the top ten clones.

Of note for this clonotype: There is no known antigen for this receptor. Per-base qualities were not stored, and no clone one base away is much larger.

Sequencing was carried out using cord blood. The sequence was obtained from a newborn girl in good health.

For the CDR3, the sequence is CASSPYIQETQYF. The base sequence is TGTGCCAGCAGCCCATACATACAAGAGACCCAGTACTTC. This chain is built from TRBV3-1 and TRBJ2-5; the D gene remains uncertain. For CDR1 and CDR2, the germline V gene (reference sequence) lists LGHDT and YNNKEL. Trimming takes 4 bases from V and 2 bases from J, and the germline ends sit 8 bases apart. The CDR3 goes from the cysteine to the phenylalanine over 13 residues. Only the CDR3 portion is preserved as DNA: 39 bases, with reading frame beginning at the first base.